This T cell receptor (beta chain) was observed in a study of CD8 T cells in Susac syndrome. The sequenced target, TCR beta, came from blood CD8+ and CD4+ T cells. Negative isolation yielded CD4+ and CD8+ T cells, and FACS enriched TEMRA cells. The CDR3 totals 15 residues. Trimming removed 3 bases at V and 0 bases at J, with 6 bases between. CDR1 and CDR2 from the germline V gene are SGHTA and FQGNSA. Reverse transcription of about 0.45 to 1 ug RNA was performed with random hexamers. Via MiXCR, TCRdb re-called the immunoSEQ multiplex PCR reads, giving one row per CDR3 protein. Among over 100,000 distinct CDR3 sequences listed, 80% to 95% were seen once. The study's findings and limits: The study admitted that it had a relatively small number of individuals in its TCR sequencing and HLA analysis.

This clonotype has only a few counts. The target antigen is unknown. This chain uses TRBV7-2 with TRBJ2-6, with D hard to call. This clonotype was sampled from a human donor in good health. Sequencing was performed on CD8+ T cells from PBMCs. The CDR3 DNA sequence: TGTGCCAGCAGCTTTGGACCCTCTGGGGCCAACGTCCTGACTTTC. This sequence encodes CASSFGPSGANVLTF.